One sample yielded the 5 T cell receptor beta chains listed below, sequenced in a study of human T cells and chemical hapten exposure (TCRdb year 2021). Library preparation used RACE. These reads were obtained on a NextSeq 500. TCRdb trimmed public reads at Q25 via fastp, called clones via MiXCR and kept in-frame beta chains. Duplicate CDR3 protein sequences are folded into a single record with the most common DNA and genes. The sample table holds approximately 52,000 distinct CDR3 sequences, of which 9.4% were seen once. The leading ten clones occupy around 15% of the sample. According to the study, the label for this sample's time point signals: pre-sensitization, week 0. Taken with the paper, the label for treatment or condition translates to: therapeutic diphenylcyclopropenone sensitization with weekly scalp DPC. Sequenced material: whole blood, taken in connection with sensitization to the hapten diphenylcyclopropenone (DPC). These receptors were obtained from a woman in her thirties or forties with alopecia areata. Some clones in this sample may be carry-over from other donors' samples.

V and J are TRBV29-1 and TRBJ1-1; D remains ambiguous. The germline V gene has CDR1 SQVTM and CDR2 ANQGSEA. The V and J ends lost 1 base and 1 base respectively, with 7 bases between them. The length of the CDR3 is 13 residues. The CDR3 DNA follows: TGCAGCGTTGAAGCAATGGCGAACACTGAAGCTTTCTTT. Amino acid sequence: CSVEAMANTEAFF.

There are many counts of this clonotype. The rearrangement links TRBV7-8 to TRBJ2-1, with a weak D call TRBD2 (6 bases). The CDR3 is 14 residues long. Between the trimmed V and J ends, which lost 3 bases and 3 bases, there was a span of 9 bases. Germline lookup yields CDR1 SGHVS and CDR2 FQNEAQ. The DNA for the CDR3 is TGTGCCAGCAGCTTCCGGGACTTCTACAATGAGCAGTTCTTC. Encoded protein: CASSFRDFYNEQFF.

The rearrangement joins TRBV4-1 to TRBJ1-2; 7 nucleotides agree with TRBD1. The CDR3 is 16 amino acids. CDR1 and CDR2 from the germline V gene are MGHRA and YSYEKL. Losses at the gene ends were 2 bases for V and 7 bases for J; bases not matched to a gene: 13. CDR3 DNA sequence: TGCGCCAGCAGCCAACTGGCATCTGACAGGGCTGGTGGCTACACCTTC. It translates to CASSQLASDRAGGYTF.

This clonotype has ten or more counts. CDR3 sequence: CASSNPGGTYEQYF. The CDR3 region has the DNA TGTGCCAGCTCTAACCCCGGCGGTACCTACGAGCAGTACTTC. The rearrangement joins TRBV18 to TRBJ2-7; no clear D gene. V lost 6 bases and J 2 bases, leaving 14 bases between the germline ends. Germline CDR1 and CDR2: KGHSH and LQKENI. The CDR3 is 14 residues long. Full variable domain (remainder filled in from reference TRBV18 and TRBJ2-7): NAGVMQNPRHLVRRRGQEARLRCSPMKGHSHVYWYRQLPEEGLKFMVYLQKENIIDESGMPKERFSAEFPKEGPSILRIQQVVRGDSAAYFCASSNPGGTYEQYFGPGTRLTVT.

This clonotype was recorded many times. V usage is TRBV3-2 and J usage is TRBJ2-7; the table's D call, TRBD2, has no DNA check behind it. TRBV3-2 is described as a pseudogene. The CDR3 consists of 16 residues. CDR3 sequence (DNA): TGTGCCAGCAGCCACCGGGACTTCCCAACGGGCCACGAGCAGTACTTC. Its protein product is CASSHRDFPTGHEQYF.